This T cell receptor beta chain was identified during a study of T cell changes during pregnancy in multiple sclerosis. Only in-frame clones appear in the TCRdb table, and some are missing; sequencing was by immunoSEQ multiplex PCR. The sample consists of approximately 58,000 clones, around nine tenths of them appearing once. In germline, CDR1 is SGHRS, CDR2 YFSETQ. V lost 0 bases and J lost 1, with 13 bases in between. This CDR3 has 16 amino acids. This sequence joins TRBV5-1 and TRBJ2-5; D not certain. The material was peripheral blood, obtained in the second trimester of pregnancy. This sequence was found in a female donor with multiple sclerosis, enrolled in a pregnancy study. The CDR3 loop reads CASSLGWAEGQETQYF. For the CDR3, the DNA is TGCGCCAGCAGCTTGGGGTGGGCAGAAGGCCAAGAGACCCAGTACTTC.